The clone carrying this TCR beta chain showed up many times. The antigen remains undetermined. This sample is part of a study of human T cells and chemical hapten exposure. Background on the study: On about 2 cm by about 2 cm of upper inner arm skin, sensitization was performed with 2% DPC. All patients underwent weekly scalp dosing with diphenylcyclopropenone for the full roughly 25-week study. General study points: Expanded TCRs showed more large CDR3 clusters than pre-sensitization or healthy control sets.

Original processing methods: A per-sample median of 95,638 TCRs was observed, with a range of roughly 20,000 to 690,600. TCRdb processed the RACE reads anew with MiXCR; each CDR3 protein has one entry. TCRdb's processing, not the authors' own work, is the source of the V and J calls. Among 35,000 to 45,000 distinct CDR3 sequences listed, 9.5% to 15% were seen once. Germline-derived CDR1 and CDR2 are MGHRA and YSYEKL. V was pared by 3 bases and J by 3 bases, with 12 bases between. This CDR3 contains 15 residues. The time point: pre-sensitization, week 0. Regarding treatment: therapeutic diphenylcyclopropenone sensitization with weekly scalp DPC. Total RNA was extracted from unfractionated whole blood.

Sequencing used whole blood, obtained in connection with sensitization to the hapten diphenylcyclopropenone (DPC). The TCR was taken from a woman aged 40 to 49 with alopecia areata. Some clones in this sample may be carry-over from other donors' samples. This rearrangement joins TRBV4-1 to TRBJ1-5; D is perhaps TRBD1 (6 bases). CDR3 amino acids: CASSQHGGSNQPQHF. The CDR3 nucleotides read TGCGCCAGCAGCCAGCATGGGGGCTCCAATCAGCCCCAGCATTTT.